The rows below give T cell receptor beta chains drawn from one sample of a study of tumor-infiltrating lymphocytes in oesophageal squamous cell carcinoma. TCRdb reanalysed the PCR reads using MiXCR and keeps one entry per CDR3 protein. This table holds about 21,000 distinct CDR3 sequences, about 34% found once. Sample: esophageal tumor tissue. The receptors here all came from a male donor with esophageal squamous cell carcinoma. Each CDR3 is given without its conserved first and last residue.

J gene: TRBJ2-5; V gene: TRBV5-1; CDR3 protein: ASSFLRQETQY
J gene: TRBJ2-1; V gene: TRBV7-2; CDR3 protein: ASSSNPDSPSYNEQF
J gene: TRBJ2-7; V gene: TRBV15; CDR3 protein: ATSSARRGNEQY
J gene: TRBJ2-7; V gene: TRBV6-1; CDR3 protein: ASSASGGNYEQY
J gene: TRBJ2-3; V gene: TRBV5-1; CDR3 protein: ASSPLTAGLFTDTQY
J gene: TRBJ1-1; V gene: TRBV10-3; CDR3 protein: AIRTQGGGNTEAF
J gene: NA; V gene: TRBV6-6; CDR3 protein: ASSPLRGTSGNGEQF
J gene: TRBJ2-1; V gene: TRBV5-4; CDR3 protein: ASGHRTGGDEQF
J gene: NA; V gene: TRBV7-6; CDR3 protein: ASSFTIGNEQF
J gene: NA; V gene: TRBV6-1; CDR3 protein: ASSQGLAGEGYEQY
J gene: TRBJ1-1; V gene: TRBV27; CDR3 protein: ASSSPAGSGTEAF
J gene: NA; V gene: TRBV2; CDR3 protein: ASSESGRSSGKETQY
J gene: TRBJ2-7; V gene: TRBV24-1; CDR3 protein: ATSDSGLREQY
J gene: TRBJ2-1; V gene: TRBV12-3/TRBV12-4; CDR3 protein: ASSSSGGGGDEQF
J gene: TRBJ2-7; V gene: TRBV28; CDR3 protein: ASSLAGGRREQY
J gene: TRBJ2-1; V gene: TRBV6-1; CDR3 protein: ASSWLAGGGDEQF
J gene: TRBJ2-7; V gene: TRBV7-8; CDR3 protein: ASSSPGTDYEQY
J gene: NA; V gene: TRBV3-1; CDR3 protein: ASSQAGGGLSEQF
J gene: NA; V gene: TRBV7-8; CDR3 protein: ASSLQGSGFEQY
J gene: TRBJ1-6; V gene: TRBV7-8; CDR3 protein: ASSLRAVAGNSPLH
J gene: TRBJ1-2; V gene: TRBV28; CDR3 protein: ASSSPGQGGTYGYT
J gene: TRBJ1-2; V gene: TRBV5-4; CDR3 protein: ASRRQGDQGYT
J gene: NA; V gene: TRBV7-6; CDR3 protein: ASSLVIQETQY
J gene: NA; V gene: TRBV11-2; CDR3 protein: ASSPPSEAQY
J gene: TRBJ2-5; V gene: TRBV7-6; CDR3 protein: ASSLAPAGETQY
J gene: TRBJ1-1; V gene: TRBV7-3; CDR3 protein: ASSSQQNTEAF
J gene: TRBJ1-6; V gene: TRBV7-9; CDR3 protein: ASSHTGTLSPLH
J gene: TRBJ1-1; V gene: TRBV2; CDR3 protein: ASSEGRGRTEAF
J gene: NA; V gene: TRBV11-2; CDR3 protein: ASSLGLGETQY
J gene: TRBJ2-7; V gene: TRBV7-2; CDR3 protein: ASTLAAGANEQY
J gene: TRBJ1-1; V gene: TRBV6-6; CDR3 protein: ASSYKQGRLGTEAF
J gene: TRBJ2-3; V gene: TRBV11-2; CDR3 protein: ASSLLGGLNTQY
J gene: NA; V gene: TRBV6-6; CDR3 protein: ASSLTRGSGELF
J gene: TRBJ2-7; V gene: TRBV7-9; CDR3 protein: ASKDTREEGYEQY
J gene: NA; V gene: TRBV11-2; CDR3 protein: ASRGGSWAQETQY
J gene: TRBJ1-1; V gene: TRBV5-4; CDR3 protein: ASSLAGRAEAF
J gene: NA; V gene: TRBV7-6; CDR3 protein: ASSPTGALETQY
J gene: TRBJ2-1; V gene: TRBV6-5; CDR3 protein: ASSYGGTVQF
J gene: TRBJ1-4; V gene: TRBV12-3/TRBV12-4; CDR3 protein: ASSPTTAVKLF
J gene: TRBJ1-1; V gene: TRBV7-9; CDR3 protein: ASSFGTGGEAF